This T cell receptor (beta chain) was captured by sequencing in a study of shared clonotypes between healthy human individuals. As processed by the authors: Junction-only immunoSEQ data arrived without quality scores, meaning filtering differed. Data came from immunoSEQ multiplex PCR; TCRdb stores just in-frame clones and leaves some out. V and J calls and clone size are copied from that table; D and trimming were computed from the DNA. The repertoire includes 980,000 or so clones, roughly 72% of them detected once, and over 1.3% sits in the top ten. With regard to this clone: Antigen specificity is unknown.

Study-level findings and limits: The sharing of roughly 5% of naive CD4 clonotypes was seen across a handful of donors.

V gave up 5 bases and J gave up 2 bases; unmatched junction bases: 6. Germline V CDR1 and CDR2: ENHRY, SYGVKD. The CDR3 covers 15 residues. This receptor was taken from a man between 18 and 29 years old in good health. The V and J genes are TRBV10-3 and TRBJ1-1; TRBD1 matches at 9 bases. The sequencing input was memory CD4+ T cells sorted from blood. The subset was: CD45RA-negative fraction. CDR3 bases: TGTGCCATCAGTTCGCCGGACAGGGGAAACACTGAAGCTTTCTTT. Translating it yields CAISSPDRGNTEAFF.